This TCR beta chain was obtained from a study of blood T cell repertoires in COVID-19. Germline loops: CDR1 SEHNR, CDR2 FQNEAQ (reference sequence). This CDR3 has 18 amino acids. The V segment lost 5 bases and the J segment 1 base; nucleotides outside the gene matches: 13. The assay was immunoSEQ multiplex PCR, and TCRdb's table has in-frame clones only and misses some. The sample consists of about 140,000 clones, about 80% of them appearing once. Sequencing used PBMCs or T cells enriched from blood (not recorded which). J is TRBJ2-1 and V is TRBV7-9, with 8 bases fitting TRBD2. The TCR was taken from a young woman who had been exposed to COVID-19. The CDR3 sequence is CASSAEKLAENSYNEQFF. In DNA form, the CDR3 reads TGTGCCAGCAGCGCAGAAAAACTAGCGGAGAATTCCTACAATGAGCAGTTCTTC.